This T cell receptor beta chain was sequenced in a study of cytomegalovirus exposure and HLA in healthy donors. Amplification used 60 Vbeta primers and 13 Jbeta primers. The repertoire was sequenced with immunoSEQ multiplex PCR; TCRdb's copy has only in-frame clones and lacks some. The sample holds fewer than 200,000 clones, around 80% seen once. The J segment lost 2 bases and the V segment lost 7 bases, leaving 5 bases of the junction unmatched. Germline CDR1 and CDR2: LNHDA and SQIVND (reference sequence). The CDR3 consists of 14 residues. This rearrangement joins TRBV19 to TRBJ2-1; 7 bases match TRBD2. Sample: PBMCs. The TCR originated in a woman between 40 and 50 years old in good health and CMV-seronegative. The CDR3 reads CASTQTSTYNEQFF. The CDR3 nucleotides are TGTGCCAGTACCCAGACTAGCACCTACAATGAGCAGTTCTTC.